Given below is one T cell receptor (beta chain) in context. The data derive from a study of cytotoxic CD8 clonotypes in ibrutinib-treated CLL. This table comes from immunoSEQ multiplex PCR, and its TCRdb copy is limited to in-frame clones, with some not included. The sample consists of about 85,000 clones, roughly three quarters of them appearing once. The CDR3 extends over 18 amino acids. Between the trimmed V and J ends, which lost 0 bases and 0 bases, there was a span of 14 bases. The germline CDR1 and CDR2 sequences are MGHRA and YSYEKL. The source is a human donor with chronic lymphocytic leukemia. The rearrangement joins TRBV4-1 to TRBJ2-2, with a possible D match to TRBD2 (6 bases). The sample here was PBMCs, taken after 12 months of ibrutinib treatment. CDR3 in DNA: TGCGCCAGCAGCCAAGATTCTGGGCTAGCGACGAACACCGGGGAGCTGTTTTTT. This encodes CASSQDSGLATNTGELFF.